What follows are 19 T cell receptor beta chains derived from one specimen sequenced in a study of blood T cell repertoires in COVID-19. Assay: immunoSEQ multiplex PCR; the TCRdb copy retains only in-frame clones and omits some. Among roughly 100,000 clones listed, approximately 79% were seen once. Sequencing was done on a sample of peripheral blood. The receptors were gathered from an elderly woman with active or convalescent COVID-19.

J is TRBJ2-1 and V is TRBV23-1; TRBD2 might be the D (5 bases). TRBV23-1 is an open reading frame whose function is uncertain. V gave up 1 base and J gave up 0 bases, with 13 bases separating them. This CDR3 spans 17 amino acids. The CDR3 DNA reads TGCGCCAGCAGTCAATACGAGCGGAAAGTCTCCTACAATGAGCAGTTCTTC. Protein: CASSQYERKVSYNEQFF.

This clone was detected only a few times. The rearrangement uses TRBV29-1 and TRBJ2-5; TRBD2 might be the D (5 bases). CDR1 and CDR2 (germline): SQVTM, ANQGSEA. CDR3 length: 12 amino acids. The V end lost 7 bases, the J end lost 3 bases, and 12 bases lay between the germline ends. The chain's CDR3 is CSGEGREETQYF. The CDR3 region has the DNA TGCAGCGGAGAAGGGCGGGAAGAGACCCAGTACTTC.

This chain links TRBV7-5 with TRBJ1-1; the table's D call of TRBD1 was not tested on the DNA. TRBV7-5 is assigned pseudogene status. There are 15 residues in the CDR3. The DNA for the CDR3 is TGTGCCAGAAGCTTACGGACAGGGAAGAACACTGAAGCTTTCTTT. This codes for CARSLRTGKNTEAFF.

J is TRBJ2-7 and V is TRBV27; TRBD2 is a possible D gene (6 bases). Per germline, CDR1 MNHEY and CDR2 SMNVEV (reference sequence). The germline V and J ends were trimmed by 5 bases and 6 bases, with 14 bases remaining between them. The CDR3 runs to 13 residues. Here the CDR3 reads CASSPTSRFEQYF. In DNA, the CDR3 is TGTGCCAGCAGTCCGACTAGTCGCTTCGAGCAGTACTTC.

This clone turned up a few times. The chain couples TRBV28 to TRBJ1-2; the D gene is possibly TRBD1 (5 bases). The CDR3 sequence is 11 residues long. Looked up from germline, CDR1 is MDHEN and CDR2 is SYDVKM. Trimming shortened V by 8 bases and J by 6 bases, and 10 bases separated the two germline ends. The CDR3 sequence: CASGIRDGYTF. The DNA of the CDR3 is TGTGCCAGCGGAATCAGGGATGGCTACACCTTC.

V is TRBV9 and J is TRBJ2-3; D gene uncertain. Trimming shortened V by 4 bases and J by 0 bases, and 15 bases separated the two germline ends. From germline, CDR1 is SGDLS and CDR2 YYNGEE. The CDR3 totals 16 residues. CDR3 in DNA: TGTGCCAGCAGCTTCGGCCCCGGCGGAAGCACAGATACGCAGTATTTT. Protein product: CASSFGPGGSTDTQYF. The whole variable domain, remainder taken from reference TRBV9 and TRBJ2-3, is DSGVTQTPKHLITATGQRVTLRCSPRSGDLSVYWYQQSLDQGLQFLIQYYNGEERAKGNILERFSAQQFPDLHSELNLSSLELGDSALYFCASSFGPGGSTDTQYFGPGTRLTVL.

The table lists this clone with a count of one. This chain connects TRBV4-1 to TRBJ2-7; the D gene is possibly TRBD1 (7 bases). Germline CDR1 MGHRA, CDR2 YSYEKL. The V and J ends lost 4 bases and 3 bases respectively, with 19 bases between them. The CDR3 length is 16 residues. The CDR3 sequence: CASSLEDREDGYEQYF. The CDR3 nucleotides read TGCGCCAGCAGCCTAGAAGACAGGGAGGATGGCTACGAGCAGTACTTC.

This chain connects TRBV11-2 to TRBJ2-2; TRBD2 might be the D (6 bases). The CDR3 has 15 amino acids. CDR1 and CDR2 (germline): SGHAT, FQNNGV. Trimming took 5 bases from V and 1 from J, leaving 11 bases between them. CDR3: CASSRLVRNTGELFF. Written as DNA, the CDR3 is TGTGCCAGCAGCAGACTAGTCAGGAACACCGGGGAGCTGTTTTTT.

The J gene is TRBJ2-7, the V gene TRBV12-2; the D call TRBD2 from the table was never checked on the DNA. TRBV12-2 is an annotated pseudogene. The CDR3 runs 14 residues. In DNA, the CDR3 is TGTGCAAGTCGCTTAGGGACTAGCGGCTACGAGCAGTACTTC. Its protein is CASRLGTSGYEQYF.

The chain carries TRBV6-6 and TRBJ2-7; no clear D gene. The CDR3 has 11 amino acids. Germline-derived CDR1 and CDR2 are MNHNY and SVGAGI (reference sequence). V was pared by 4 bases and J by 6 bases, with 7 bases between. CDR3 sequence reads: CASSFNREQYF. The CDR3, as DNA: TGTGCCAGCAGTTTTAATCGCGAGCAGTACTTC.

J is TRBJ2-7 and V is TRBV7-2, with 8 bases that match TRBD2. V gave up 3 bases and J gave up 4 bases; unmatched junction bases: 11. The CDR3 is made up of 16 amino acids. Germline V gene data show CDR1 as SGHTA and CDR2 as FQGNSA. CDR3 residues: CASSFVVSGIGYEQYF. The CDR3 bases are TGTGCCAGCAGCTTCGTAGTTAGCGGGATTGGGTACGAGCAGTACTTC.

The gene calls are TRBV6-1 and TRBJ2-7; 8 nucleotides align to TRBD2. With 4 bases clipped from V and 0 bases from J, the junction kept 11 bases outside the gene matches. Germline loops: CDR1 MNHNS, CDR2 SASEGT. This CDR3 region has 17 residues. The CDR3 sequence is CASSGRVAGSSSYEQYF. CDR3 nucleotide sequence: TGTGCCAGCAGTGGAAGGGTAGCGGGATCGAGCTCCTACGAGCAGTACTTC.

The chain couples TRBV10-3 to TRBJ1-2; maybe TRBD1 (6 bases). The CDR3 consists of 14 residues. Germline V gives CDR1 ENHRY, CDR2 SYGVKD. V was cut by 3 bases and J by 5 bases, with 13 bases left in between. CDR3 coding DNA: TGTGCCATCAGTGAACCAGGACAGCCTTATGGCTACACCTTC. This sequence encodes CAISEPGQPYGYTF.

The chain is built from TRBV19 and TRBJ2-3; D is ambiguous. Germline lookup yields CDR1 LNHDA and CDR2 SQIVND (reference sequence). The CDR3 is made up of 14 amino acids. V gave up 4 bases and J gave up 2 bases, with 10 bases separating them. CDR3 nucleotides: TGTGCCAGTAGTAACCAACAAGTCACAGATACGCAGTATTTT. Encoded protein: CASSNQQVTDTQYF. The entire variable domain, with the rest obtained from reference TRBV19 and TRBJ2-3, is as follows: DGGITQSPKYLFRKEGQNVTLSCEQNLNHDAMYWYRQDPGQGLRLIYYSQIVNDFQKGDIAEGYSVSREKKESFPLTVTSAQKNPTAFYLCASSNQQVTDTQYFGPGTRLTVL.

V is TRBV7-3 and J is TRBJ2-7; 7 bases align to TRBD2. This CDR3 is 13 amino acids long. The germline CDR1 and CDR2 sequences are SGHTA and FQGTGA. After removal of 5 bases from V and 6 bases from J, the junction contained 7 bases not matched to a gene. CDR3 protein: CASSRGGVGEQYF. Written as DNA, the CDR3 is TGTGCCAGCAGCCGCGGGGGAGTTGGCGAGCAGTACTTC.

This sequence joins TRBV7-3 and TRBJ2-1, with TRBD2 matching 9 bases. This CDR3 is 16 amino acids long. CDR1 is SGHTA, CDR2 FQGTGA, per germline. V lost 1 base, J lost 0 bases, and 1 base stayed unmatched. In DNA, the CDR3 is TGTGCCAGCAGCTTAAAACTAGCGGGCTCCTACAATGAGCAGTTCTTC. Translating it yields CASSLKLAGSYNEQFF.

The rearrangement links TRBV3-1 (or the pseudogene TRBV3-2) to TRBJ2-7; 9 positions match TRBD2. The CDR3 length is 16 residues. Germline assignment: CDR1 LGHDT and CDR2 YNNKEL (reference sequence). V lost 1 base and J lost 6; bases outside the gene matches: 10. Here the CDR3 reads CASSQAPGLAFSEQYF. CDR3 nucleotide sequence: TGTGCCAGCAGCCAAGCTCCGGGACTAGCATTCTCCGAGCAGTACTTC.

The chain uses TRBV9 and TRBJ2-1; no definite D call. Germline CDR1 SGDLS, CDR2 YYNGEE. Trimming took off 4 bases at V and 6 bases at J, with 17 bases between the two ends. The CDR3 length is 15 residues. The CDR3 DNA reads TGTGCCAGCAGCCCCGTTCTAGTACCGTCCAATGAGCAGTTCTTC. Translating it yields CASSPVLVPSNEQFF.

V gene TRBV29-1 combines with J gene TRBJ1-2; maybe TRBD1 (5 bases). V was trimmed by 7 bases and J by 8 bases, leaving 14 bases between them. Per germline, CDR1 SQVTM and CDR2 ANQGSEA. This CDR3 has 11 residues. Here the CDR3 reads CSGGGARGYTF. CDR3 bases: TGCAGCGGGGGAGGGGCCAGGGGCTACACCTTC.